This T cell receptor (beta chain) stems from a study of T cells in localized non-small cell lung cancer. Germline V gene sequence: CDR1 SQVTM, CDR2 ANQGSEA. The CDR3 covers 13 residues. V gave up 7 bases and J gave up 0 bases, with 12 bases separating them. The protocol was immunoSEQ multiplex PCR, while the TCRdb copy is restricted to in-frame clones and leaves out a portion. The sample shows more than 70,000 clones, roughly 86% of them seen only once. This clone was observed once. The material was peripheral blood, obtained before any cancer treatment. This receptor was identified in a man aged 40 to 75 with stage I lung adenocarcinoma. This chain links TRBV29-1 with TRBJ1-1, with D maybe TRBD1 (6 bases). The CDR3 region has the DNA TGCAGCGCTCGGACAGATATGAACACTGAAGCTTTCTTT. The encoded protein is CSARTDMNTEAFF.